This record covers a single T cell receptor beta chain. This clone's antigen is unknown. Base qualities are not at hand, and no much larger clone is one base apart. Library method: 5' RACE. The instrument was an Illumina HiSeq 2500. The second PCR ran for roughly 7 to 12 cycles and used a J-beta primer mix along with a sample-barcoded 5' primer. Each TCR beta cDNA molecule received a unique molecular identifier from a template-switch 5' adaptor carrying 12 random nucleotides. At least 3 million CDR3-containing paired-end reads were obtained from each sample. The Mint cDNA synthesis kit, primed by a TRBC-specific oligonucleotide, was used to synthesize first-strand cDNA from all RNA. All cDNA was treated with uracil-DNA glycosylase and then went through a first 18-cycle PCR with the universal primers M1SS and BC2_uni_R. The source study handled its data this way. Normalization of each sample was performed by random selection of 1 million high-quality reads, each carrying a distinct molecular identifier. Reads sharing molecular identifiers were discarded rather than binned into consensus sequences. CDR3 identification, clonotype clustering and error correction used MiTCR with a Q25 quality threshold and the strictest error-elimination algorithm. A nonparametric unseen species model with Euler transformation was used to estimate lower-bound total TCR beta diversity. TCRdb reworked the public reads: Q25 trimming with fastp, MiXCR clone assembly, productive beta chains retained. Rows are combined by CDR3 protein, so each entry shows the most common genes and DNA. TCRdb assigned the V and J calls; the authors' analysis was not used. For this sample there are 450,000 to 600,000 distinct CDR3 sequences; about 25% appear just once. The ten largest account for approximately 3.3% of the sample.

Donors were a few dozen systemically healthy Caucasian individuals from Russia aged roughly 6 to 95 years. Each donor gave ten milliliters of peripheral blood, collected into EDTA-treated Vacutainer tubes. Ficoll-Paque density-gradient centrifugation was used to isolate PBMCs, with at least 6.5 million per sample. Trizol reagent was used to extract total RNA from the PBMCs, yielding at least 5 micrograms per sample. Naive CD45RAhigh/CD27high T cell percentages were measured by flow cytometry on a PBMC aliquot from every donor. This sample stems from a study of blood T cells in healthy people across ages (dated by TCRdb to between 2014 and 2016). Regarding the research as a whole: Template switching captured roughly one uniquely barcoded TCR beta cDNA molecule per two T cells in model experiments. For two donors (one aged 18 to 29 and one aged 80 or older), the study analyzed two additional independent replicas of 1 million unique cDNA reads from the same blood draw. The donors were divided into four age groups: young (average about 16 years), middle-aged (roughly 42), aged (62) and long-lived (82). Age-related changes in TCR beta repertoire diversity were measured in the study by deep sequencing normalized with unique cDNA molecular identifiers.

The CDR3 starts with the cysteine, ends with the phenylalanine, and has 14 residues. Solely the CDR3 DNA is kept, with 42 bases framed from the first base. CDR1 is given as MNHNY and CDR2 as SVGAGI, both from the germline V gene (reference sequence). V and J lose 6 bases and 1 base, and a span of 7 bases separates them. The investigation overall reported the following: Compared with the aged group, the long-lived group had more naive CD4+ T cells, fewer expanded clones and increased TCR diversity, suggesting age selection. Estimates of total diversity from one million sequenced T cells were regarded as lower bounds and underestimates. Since profiling was done on bulk unsorted PBMCs, naive and antigen-experienced compartments could not be conclusively compared. A strong correlation was found between observed TCR beta diversity and the percentage of naive T cells measured by flow cytometry. As age increased, observed TCR beta diversity per million T cells dropped in a roughly linear way, and a significant reduction was already evident by age around 41. Because the CMV infection status of the donors was unknown, age-related changes in expanded clonotypes may potentially have been confounded.

These same data were also listed under a study on T cells of mothers and their children. Per the second study: Nine systemically healthy Caucasian individuals served as donors, namely three mothers together with their six children. cDNA synthesis used all of the extracted RNA, with approximately 1.6 ug of RNA in each 15 ul reaction. Sample barcodes and 2-4 random nucleotides were added via the M1S primer in the second PCR. Over 10 million TCR beta CDR3 reads came from each mother, compared with about 3.2 million reads from each child. Thymic selection shapes the output of TCR recombination in a similar way in related and unrelated pairs, and inherited differences have a minor effect. Related mother-child pairs always showed normalized repertoire overlap that was slightly higher than in unrelated mother-child pairs, though the difference was never significant. No persistent microchimeric T cell clones were found, with a detection sensitivity of roughly 99 clones per million clonotypes. In the study, deep NGS was used to compare the TCR beta repertoires of mothers and children, and features distinguishing related mother-child pairs from unrelated individuals were sought. On average, the children were approximately 11 +/- 4 years old, while the mothers were 40 +/- 4 years old. After adapter ligation was performed with NEBNext reagents, the libraries were sequenced on an Illumina HiSeq 2000 with 100+100 nt paired-end reads. To avoid cross-contamination, the mother libraries and the child libraries were prepared a month apart and sequenced in separate runs. For each donor, between about 500,000 and 2,000,000 distinct TCR beta clonotypes were identified. Naive TCR beta clonotypes were estimated from low-frequency clonotypes matched to each donor's FACS-determined naive share, without sorting.

The rearranged chain carries TRBV6-6 and TRBJ2-6; the D gene lacks a confident call. Sequencing was done on a sample of blood. The sequence came from a boy aged 2 to 10 in good health. In nucleotides, the sequence is TGTGCCAGCAGCTCCGAATCTGGGGCCAACGTCCTGACTTTC. It translates as CASSSESGANVLTF.